The 2 T cell receptor beta chains below were found in one sample sequenced in a study of early T cells in non-severe SARS-CoV-2 infection. TCRdb redid the calling of the 5' RACE reads with MiXCR, one entry per CDR3 protein. The sample shows under 85,000 distinct CDR3 sequences, approximately 14% of them seen only once. The sample here was whole blood, taken at baseline. The receptors here all came from an adult who was a healthcare worker with PCR-confirmed SARS-CoV-2 infection or an uninfected control (not recorded which).

The CDR3 protein is CASSLGPVGQVKYF. The DNA of the CDR3 is TGTGCCAGCAGCTTAGGGCCCGTGGGACAAGTAAAGTACTTC. V is TRBV28 and J is TRBJ2-5, with D maybe TRBD1 (6 bases). Trimming left V 6 bases short and J 12 bases short, with 23 bases between. The CDR3 has 14 amino acids. CDR1 is MDHEN and CDR2 is SYDVKM in the germline V gene.

This clonotype has ten or more counts. This chain joins TRBV20-1 and TRBJ2-1; 13 positions match TRBD2. Germline CDR1 DFQATT, CDR2 SNEGSKA (reference sequence). The CDR3 totals 15 residues. V lost 6 bases, J lost 10 bases, and 12 bases stayed unmatched. The CDR3 bases are TGCAGTGCCCCACCGGGGACTAGCGGGAATGAGGAGCAGTTCTTC. Its translation is CSAPPGTSGNEEQFF.